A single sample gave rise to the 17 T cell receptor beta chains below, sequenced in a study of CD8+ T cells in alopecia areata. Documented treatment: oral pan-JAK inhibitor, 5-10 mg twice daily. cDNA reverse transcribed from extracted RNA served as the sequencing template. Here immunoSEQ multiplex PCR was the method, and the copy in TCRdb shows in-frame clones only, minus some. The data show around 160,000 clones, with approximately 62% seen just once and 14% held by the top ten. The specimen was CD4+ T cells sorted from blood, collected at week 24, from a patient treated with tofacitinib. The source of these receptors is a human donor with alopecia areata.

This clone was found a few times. The CDR3 is CASSQLLGGGHDEKLFF. CDR3 nucleotide sequence: TGTGCCAGCAGCCAGCTCCTTGGAGGCGGTCACGATGAAAAACTGTTTTTT. V and J are TRBV7-9 and TRBJ1-4, with D uncertain. The V end was cut by 5 bases, the J end by 6 bases, with 22 bases between. The CDR3 loop spans 17 amino acids. Germline CDR1 and CDR2: SEHNR and FQNEAQ (reference sequence).

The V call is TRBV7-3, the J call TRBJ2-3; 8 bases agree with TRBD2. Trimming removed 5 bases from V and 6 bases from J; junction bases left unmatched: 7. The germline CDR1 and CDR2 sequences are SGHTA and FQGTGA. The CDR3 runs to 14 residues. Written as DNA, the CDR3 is TGTGCCAGCAGCGTCAGCGGGGGTCAGGATACGCAGTATTTT. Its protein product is CASSVSGGQDTQYF.

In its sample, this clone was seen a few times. CDR3 coding DNA: TGTGCCAGCAGCCGACAGGGGGCTGAAGCTTTCTTT. This gives the protein CASSRQGAEAFF. The V gene is TRBV7-2, the J gene TRBJ1-1, with TRBD1 matching 9 bases. Germline lookup yields CDR1 SGHTA and CDR2 FQGNSA. The V gene end was trimmed by 5 bases and the J gene end by 6 bases; junction bases not matched to a gene: 1. The CDR3 totals 12 residues.

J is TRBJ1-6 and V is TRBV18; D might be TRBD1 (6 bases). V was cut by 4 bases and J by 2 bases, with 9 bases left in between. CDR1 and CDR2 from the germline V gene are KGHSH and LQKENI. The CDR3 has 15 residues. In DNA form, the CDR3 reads TGTGCCAGCTCACGCGACAGGACCTATAATTCACCCCTCCACTTT. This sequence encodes CASSRDRTYNSPLHF.

The CDR3 loop is CASSPPGQRWGYGYTF. The CDR3 bases are TGTGCCAGCAGTCCGCCGGGACAGAGGTGGGGTTATGGCTACACCTTC. This chain uses TRBV28 with TRBJ1-2, with TRBD1 identical over 7 bases. The CDR3 has 16 residues. V shed 5 bases, J shed 5 bases, and the junction held 14 bases outside the gene matches. Per germline, CDR1 MDHEN and CDR2 SYDVKM.

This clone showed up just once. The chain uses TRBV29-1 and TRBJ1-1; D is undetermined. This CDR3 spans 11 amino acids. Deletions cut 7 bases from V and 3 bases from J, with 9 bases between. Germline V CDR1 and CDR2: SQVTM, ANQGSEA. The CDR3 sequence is CSGTTDTEAFF. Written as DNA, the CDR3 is TGCAGCGGGACGACGGACACTGAAGCTTTCTTT. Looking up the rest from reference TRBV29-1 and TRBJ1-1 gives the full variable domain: SAVISQKPSRDICQRGTSLTIQCQVDSQVTMMFWYRQQPGQSLTLIATANQGSEATYESGFVIDKFPISRPNLTFSTLTVSNMSPEDSSIYLCSGTTDTEAFFGQGTRLTVV.

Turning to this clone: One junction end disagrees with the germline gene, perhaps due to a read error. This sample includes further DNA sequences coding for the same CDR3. The CDR3 DNA follows: TGCGCCAGCTCACAGGCAGGGGTGGGTCAGCCCCAGCATTTT. It specifies CASSQAGVGQPQHF. The rearrangement links TRBV18 to TRBJ1-5, with a possible D match to TRBD1 (6 bases). Germline V lookup: CDR1 KGHSH, CDR2 LQKENI. This CDR3 contains 14 residues.

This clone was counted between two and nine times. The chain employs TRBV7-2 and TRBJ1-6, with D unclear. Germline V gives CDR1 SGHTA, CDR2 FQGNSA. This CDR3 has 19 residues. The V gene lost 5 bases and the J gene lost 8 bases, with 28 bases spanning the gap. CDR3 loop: CASSRNGVAGRVSHSPLHF. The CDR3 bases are TGTGCCAGCAGCCGAAACGGGGTTGCGGGGAGAGTTTCCCATTCACCCCTCCACTTT.

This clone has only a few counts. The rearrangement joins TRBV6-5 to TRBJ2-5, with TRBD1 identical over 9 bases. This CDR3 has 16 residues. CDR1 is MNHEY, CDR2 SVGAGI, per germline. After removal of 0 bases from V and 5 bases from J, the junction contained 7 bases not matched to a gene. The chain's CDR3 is CASSYSYGQGKETQYF. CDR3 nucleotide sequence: TGTGCCAGCAGTTACTCGTACGGACAGGGGAAGGAGACCCAGTACTTC.

CDR3 in amino acids: CASSVEVGAEAFF. CDR3 DNA: TGTGCCAGCAGCGTTGAGGTGGGAGCTGAAGCTTTCTTT. The V gene is TRBV9, the J gene TRBJ1-1; no firm D call. Germline V CDR1 and CDR2: SGDLS, YYNGEE. The CDR3 has 13 amino acids. Trimming took 2 bases from V and 6 from J, leaving 11 bases between them.

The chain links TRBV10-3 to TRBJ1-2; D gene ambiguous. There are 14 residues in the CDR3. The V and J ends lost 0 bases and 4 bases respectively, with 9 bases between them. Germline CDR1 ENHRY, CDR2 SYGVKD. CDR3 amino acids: CAISESGDGYGYTF. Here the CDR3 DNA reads TGTGCCATCAGTGAGTCGGGAGATGGCTATGGCTACACCTTC.

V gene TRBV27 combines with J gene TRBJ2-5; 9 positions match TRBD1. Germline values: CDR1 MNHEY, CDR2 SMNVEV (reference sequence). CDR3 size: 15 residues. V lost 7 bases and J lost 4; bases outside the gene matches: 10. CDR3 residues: CASTPKWGQGETQYF. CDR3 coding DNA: TGTGCCAGCACCCCCAAGTGGGGACAGGGAGAGACCCAGTACTTC.

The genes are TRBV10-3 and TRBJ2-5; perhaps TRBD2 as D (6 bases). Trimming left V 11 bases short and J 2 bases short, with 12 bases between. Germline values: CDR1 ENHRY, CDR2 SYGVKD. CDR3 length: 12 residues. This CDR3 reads CAAGREQETQYF. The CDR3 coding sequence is TGTGCCGCGGGGAGAGAGCAAGAGACCCAGTACTTC.

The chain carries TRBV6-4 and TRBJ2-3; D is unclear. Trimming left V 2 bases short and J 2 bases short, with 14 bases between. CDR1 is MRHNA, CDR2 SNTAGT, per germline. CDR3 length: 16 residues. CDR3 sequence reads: CASSDVRLGVTDTQYF. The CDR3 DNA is TGTGCCAGCAGTGACGTCAGACTGGGCGTCACAGATACGCAGTATTTT.

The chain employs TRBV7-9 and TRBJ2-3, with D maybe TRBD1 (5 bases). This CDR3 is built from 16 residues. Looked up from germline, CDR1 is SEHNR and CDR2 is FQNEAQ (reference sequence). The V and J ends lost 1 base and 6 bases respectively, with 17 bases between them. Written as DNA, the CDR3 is TGTGCCAGCAGCTTAGTGGAAGGGGCCTTTGGCGATACGCAGTATTTT. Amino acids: CASSLVEGAFGDTQYF.

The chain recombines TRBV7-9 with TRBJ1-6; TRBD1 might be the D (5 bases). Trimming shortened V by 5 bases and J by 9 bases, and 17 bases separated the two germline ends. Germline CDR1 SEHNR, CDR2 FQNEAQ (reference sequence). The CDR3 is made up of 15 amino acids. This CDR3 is CASSRQQGTGSPLHF. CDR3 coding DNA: TGTGCCAGCAGCCGCCAGCAGGGTACGGGTTCACCCCTCCACTTT.

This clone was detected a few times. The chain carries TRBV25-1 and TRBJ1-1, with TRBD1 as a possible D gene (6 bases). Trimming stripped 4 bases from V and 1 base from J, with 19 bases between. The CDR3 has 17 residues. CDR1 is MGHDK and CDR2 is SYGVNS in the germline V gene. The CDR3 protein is CASSGPQGRWTNTEAFF. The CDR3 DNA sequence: TGTGCCAGCAGTGGACCACAGGGAAGGTGGACGAACACTGAAGCTTTCTTT. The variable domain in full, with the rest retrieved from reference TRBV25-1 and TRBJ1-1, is EADIYQTPRYLVIGTGKKITLECSQTMGHDKMYWYQQDPGMELHLIHYSYGVNSTEKGDLSSESTVSRIRTEHFPLTLESARPSHTSQYLCASSGPQGRWTNTEAFFGQGTRLTVV.